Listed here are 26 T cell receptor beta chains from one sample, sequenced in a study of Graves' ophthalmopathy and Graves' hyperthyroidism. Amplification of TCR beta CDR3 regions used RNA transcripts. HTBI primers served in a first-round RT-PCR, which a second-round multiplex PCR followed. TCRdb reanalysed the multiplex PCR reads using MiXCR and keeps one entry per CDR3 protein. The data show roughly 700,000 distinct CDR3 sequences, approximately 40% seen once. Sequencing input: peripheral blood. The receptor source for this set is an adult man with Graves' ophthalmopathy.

This CDR3 reads CASSLVTGAGEQYF. CDR3 in DNA: TGTGCCAGCAGCTTAGTAACTGGGGCGGGCGAGCAGTACTTC. V usage is TRBV7-6 and J usage is TRBJ2-7; tentatively, D is TRBD1 or TRBD2 (5 bases each). The V end lost 1 base, the J end lost 6 bases, and 13 bases lay between the germline ends. Per germline, CDR1 SGHVS and CDR2 FNYEAQ. The CDR3 loop spans 14 amino acids.

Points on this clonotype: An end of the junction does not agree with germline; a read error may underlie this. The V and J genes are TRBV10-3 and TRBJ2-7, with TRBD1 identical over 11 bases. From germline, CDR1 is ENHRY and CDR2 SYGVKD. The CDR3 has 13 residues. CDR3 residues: CAINGQGAYDQYF. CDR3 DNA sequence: TGTGCCATCAACGGACAGGGGGCCTACGATCAGTACTTC.

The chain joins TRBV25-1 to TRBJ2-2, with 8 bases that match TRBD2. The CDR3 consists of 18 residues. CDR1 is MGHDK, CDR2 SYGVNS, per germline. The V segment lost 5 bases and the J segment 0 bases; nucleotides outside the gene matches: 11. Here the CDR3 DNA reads TGTGCCAGCAGTTACAGTGGACTAGCAGCTACGAACACCGGGGAGCTGTTTTTT. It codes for CASSYSGLAATNTGELFF. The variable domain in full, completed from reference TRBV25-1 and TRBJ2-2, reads EADIYQTPRYLVIGTGKKITLECSQTMGHDKMYWYQQDPGMELHLIHYSYGVNSTEKGDLSSESTVSRIRTEHFPLTLESARPSHTSQYLCASSYSGLAATNTGELFFGEGSRLTVL.

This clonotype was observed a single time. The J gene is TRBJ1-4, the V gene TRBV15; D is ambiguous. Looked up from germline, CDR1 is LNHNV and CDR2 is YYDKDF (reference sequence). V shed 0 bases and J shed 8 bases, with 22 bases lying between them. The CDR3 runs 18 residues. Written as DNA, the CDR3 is TGTGCCACCAGCAGAGAACGCCCCACCCCAGGCCTTGAGGAAAAACTGTTTTTT. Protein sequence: CATSRERPTPGLEEKLFF.

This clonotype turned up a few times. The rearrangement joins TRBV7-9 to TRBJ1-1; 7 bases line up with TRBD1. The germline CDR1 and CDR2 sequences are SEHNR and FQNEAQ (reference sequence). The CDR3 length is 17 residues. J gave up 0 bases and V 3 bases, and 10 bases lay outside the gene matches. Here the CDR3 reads CASSFNDTGAMNTEAFF. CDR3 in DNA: TGTGCCAGCAGCTTCAACGATACAGGGGCTATGAACACTGAAGCTTTCTTT.

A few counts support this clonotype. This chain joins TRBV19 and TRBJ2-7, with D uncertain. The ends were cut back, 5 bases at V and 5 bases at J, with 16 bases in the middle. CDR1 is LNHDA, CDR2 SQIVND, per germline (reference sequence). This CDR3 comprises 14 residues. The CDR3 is CASSVTLKRNEQYF. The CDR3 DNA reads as TGTGCCAGTAGTGTGACCCTTAAAAGGAACGAGCAGTACTTC.

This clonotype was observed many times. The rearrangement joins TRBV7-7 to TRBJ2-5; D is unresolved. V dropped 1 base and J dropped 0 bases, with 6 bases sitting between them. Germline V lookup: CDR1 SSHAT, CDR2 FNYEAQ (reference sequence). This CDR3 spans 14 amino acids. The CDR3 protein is CASSLVRNQETQYF. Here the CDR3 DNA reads TGTGCCAGCAGCTTAGTTCGGAACCAAGAGACCCAGTACTTC.

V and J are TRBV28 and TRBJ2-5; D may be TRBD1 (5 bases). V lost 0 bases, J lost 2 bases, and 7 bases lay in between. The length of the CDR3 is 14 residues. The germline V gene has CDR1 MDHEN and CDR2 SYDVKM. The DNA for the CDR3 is TGTGCCAGCAGTTTATGGACAGATCAAGAGACCCAGTACTTC. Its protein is CASSLWTDQETQYF.

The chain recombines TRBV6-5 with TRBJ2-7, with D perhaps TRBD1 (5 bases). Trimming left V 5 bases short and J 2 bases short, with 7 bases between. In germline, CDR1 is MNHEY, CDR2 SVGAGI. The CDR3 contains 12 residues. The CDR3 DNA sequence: TGTGCCAGCAGTATGGACACCTACGAGCAGTACTTC. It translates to CASSMDTYEQYF.

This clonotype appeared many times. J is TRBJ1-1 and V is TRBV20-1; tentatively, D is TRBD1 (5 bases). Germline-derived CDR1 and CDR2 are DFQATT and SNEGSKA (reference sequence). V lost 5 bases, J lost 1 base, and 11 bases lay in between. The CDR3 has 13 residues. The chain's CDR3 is CSAVRGGNTEAFF. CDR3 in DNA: TGCAGTGCTGTTAGGGGTGGGAACACTGAAGCTTTCTTT.

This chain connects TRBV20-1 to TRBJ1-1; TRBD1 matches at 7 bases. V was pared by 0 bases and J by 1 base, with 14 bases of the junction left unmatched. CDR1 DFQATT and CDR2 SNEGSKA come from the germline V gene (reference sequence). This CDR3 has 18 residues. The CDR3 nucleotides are TGCAGTGCTAGAGATGCCGGGGCAGGGGGTCTGTCGAACACTGAAGCTTTCTTT. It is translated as CSARDAGAGGLSNTEAFF.

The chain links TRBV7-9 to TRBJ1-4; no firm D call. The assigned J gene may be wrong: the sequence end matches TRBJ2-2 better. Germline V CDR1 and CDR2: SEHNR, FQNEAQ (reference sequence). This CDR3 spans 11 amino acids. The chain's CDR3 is CASSAPRELFF. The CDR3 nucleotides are TGTGCCAGCAGCGCCCCGAGGGAGCTGTTTTTT.

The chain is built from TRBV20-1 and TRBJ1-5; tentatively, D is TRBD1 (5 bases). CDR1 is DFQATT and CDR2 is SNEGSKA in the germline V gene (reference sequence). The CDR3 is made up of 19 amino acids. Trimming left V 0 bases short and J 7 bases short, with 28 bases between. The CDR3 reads CSARDLSAPPGVGQQPQHF. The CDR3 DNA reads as TGCAGTGCTAGAGATTTGTCGGCGCCTCCGGGGGTAGGTCAACAGCCCCAGCATTTT.

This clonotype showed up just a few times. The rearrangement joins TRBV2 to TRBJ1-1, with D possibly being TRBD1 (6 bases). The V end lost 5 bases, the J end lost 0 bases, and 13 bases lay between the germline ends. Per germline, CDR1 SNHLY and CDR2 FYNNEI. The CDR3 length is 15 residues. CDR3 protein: CASSSKQGVNTEAFF. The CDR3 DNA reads TGTGCCAGCAGTAGTAAACAGGGCGTGAACACTGAAGCTTTCTTT.

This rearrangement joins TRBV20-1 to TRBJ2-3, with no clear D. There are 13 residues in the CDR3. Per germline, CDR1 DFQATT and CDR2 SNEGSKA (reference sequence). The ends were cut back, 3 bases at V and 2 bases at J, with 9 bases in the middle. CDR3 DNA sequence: TGCAGTGCTAGGGAAACCACCACAGATACGCAGTATTTT. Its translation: CSARETTTDTQYF.

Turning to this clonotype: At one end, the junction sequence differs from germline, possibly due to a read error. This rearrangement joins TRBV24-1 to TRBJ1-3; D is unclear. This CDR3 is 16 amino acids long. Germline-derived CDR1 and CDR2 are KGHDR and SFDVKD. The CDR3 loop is CAISDPIRGSGNTIYF. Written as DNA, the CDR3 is TGTGCCATCAGTGACCCGATCCGGGGCTCTGGAAACACCATATATTTT.

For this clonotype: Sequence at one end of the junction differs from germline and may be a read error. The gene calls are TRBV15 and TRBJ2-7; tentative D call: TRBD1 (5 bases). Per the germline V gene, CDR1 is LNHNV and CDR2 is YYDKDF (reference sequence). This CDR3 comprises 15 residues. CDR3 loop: CASSPLRRVGHEQYF. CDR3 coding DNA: TGTGCCAGCAGCCCCCTCCGTCGCGTGGGGCACGAGCAGTACTTC.

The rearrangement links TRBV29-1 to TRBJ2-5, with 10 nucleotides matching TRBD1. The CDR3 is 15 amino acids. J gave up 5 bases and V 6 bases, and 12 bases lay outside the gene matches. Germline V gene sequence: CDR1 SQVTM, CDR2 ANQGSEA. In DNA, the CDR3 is TGCAGCGTCCTGGGACAGGGGACAAGTACGGAGACCCAGTACTTC. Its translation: CSVLGQGTSTETQYF.

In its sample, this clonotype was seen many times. Here the CDR3 reads CASSQTVGEQYF. Here the CDR3 DNA reads TGTGCCAGCAGCCAAACTGTGGGGGAGCAGTACTTC. The V gene is TRBV2, the J gene TRBJ2-7; D not resolved. V lost 6 bases, J lost 7 bases, and 13 bases lay in between. The CDR3 loop spans 12 amino acids. From germline, CDR1 is SNHLY and CDR2 FYNNEI.

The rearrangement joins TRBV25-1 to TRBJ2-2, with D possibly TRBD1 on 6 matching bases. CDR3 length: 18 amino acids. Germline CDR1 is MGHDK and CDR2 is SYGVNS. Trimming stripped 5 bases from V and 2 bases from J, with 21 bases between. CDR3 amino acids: CASSLFLYQDRNTGELFF. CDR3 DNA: TGTGCCAGCAGTTTGTTCTTGTACCAGGACAGAAACACCGGGGAGCTGTTTTTT.

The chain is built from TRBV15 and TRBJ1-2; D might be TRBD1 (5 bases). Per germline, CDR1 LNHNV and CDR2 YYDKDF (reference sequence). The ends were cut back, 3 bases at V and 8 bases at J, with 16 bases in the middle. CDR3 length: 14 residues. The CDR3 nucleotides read TGTGCCACCAGCAGTGAAGATGCCAGGGAAGGCTACACCTTC. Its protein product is CATSSEDAREGYTF.

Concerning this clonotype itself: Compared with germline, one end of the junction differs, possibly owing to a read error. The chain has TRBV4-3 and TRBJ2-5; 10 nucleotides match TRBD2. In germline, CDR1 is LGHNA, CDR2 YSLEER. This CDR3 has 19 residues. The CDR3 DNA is TGCGCCAGCAGCCACCACCGCGGGACTAGCGAAGGGGGGTTTGAGACCCAGCACTTC. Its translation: CASSHHRGTSEGGFETQHF.

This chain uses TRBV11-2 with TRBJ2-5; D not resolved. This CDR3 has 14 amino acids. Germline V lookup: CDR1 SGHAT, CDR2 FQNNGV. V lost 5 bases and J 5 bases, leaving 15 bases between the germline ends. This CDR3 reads CASSAARVAETQYF. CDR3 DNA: TGTGCCAGCAGCGCCGCTAGGGTGGCGGAGACCCAGTACTTC. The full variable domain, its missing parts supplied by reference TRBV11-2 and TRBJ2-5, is EAGVAQSPRYKIIEKRQSVAFWCNPISGHATLYWYQQILGQGPKLLIQFQNNGVVDDSQLPKDRFSAERLKGVDSTLKIQPAKLEDSAVYLCASSAARVAETQYFGPGTRLLVL.

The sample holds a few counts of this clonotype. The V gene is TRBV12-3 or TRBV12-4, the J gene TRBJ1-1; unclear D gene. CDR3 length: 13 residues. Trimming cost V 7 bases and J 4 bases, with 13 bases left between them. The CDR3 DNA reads TGTGCCAGCACCCTAGGGCATTTCACTGAAGCTTTCTTT. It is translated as CASTLGHFTEAFF.

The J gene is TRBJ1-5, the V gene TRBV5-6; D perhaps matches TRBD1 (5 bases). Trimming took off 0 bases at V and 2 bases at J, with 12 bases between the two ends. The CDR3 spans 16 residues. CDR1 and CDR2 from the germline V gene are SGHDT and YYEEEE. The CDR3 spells CASSLGGTAGNQPQHF. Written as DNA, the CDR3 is TGTGCCAGCAGCTTGGGGGGGACGGCTGGCAATCAGCCCCAGCATTTT.

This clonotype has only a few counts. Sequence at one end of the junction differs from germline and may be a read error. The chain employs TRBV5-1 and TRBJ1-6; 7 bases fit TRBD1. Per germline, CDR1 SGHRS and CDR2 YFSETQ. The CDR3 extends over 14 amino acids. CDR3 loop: CASSKTGWGSPLHF. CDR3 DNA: TGTGCCAGCAGCAAGACAGGGTGGGGTTCACCCCTCCACTTT.